One TCR beta chain is described in this entry. The specificity of this receptor is unknown. No much larger clone exists at a distance of one base, and base qualities are not known. This entry belongs to a study of graft-versus-host responses after intestinal transplantation (dated by TCRdb to the early 2020s). Describing the broader study: The transplants that recipients received were multivisceral, liver-intestinal, or isolated intestinal. Every recipient was given anti-thymocyte globulin induction, followed by about 3 years of maintenance tacrolimus and steroids. The cohort enrolled about two dozen intestinal transplant recipients including one retransplant, and 3 patients lacking pretransplant specimens were excluded. A peak of at least 4% donor T cells among recipient peripheral blood mononuclear cells was the definition used for donor T cell macrochimerism. After intestinal transplantation, graft-versus-host and host-versus-graft alloreactive T cell clones were followed in the graft, circulation and bone marrow using bulk TCR-beta CDR3 sequencing. Alloreactive clones were identified by sequencing pre-transplant mixed lymphocyte reaction products and comparing them with unstimulated pre-transplant donor and recipient T cells. Instead of going to the commercial service, samples from a few later patients were sequenced in-house on an Illumina MiSeq and processed with MiXCR. The study at large found these results: GvH clones were detected in recipient bone marrow, and some appeared earlier in ileal mucosa or blood, consistent with an intestinal mucosal origin. Peak levels of circulating GvH clones were associated with declines in HvG clones early after transplant. In patients with donor T cell macrochimerism, the allografts had high GvH to HvG T cell clonal ratios. The conclusions were limited by the relatively low number and heterogeneity of the intestinal transplant patients.

The time point label of this sample denotes: cells obtained before transplantation from donor or recipient. CD3+CD4+ and CD3+CD8+ populations were FACS-sorted from unstimulated pre-transplant donor and recipient cells taken from spleen or lymph nodes. The method was the immunoSEQ multiplex PCR assay. For most patients, genomic DNA was isolated with the Qiagen DNeasy Blood and Tissue Kit and sent frozen to Adaptive Biotechnologies for TCR sequencing. High-throughput TCR-beta CDR3 sequencing of genomic DNA from most patients was performed by Adaptive Biotechnologies. Turning to the authors' computational methods: TCR sequencing data were retrieved from Adaptive's ImmunoSEQ software for 15 to 20 patients, whereas a few other patients were processed with MiXCR and VDJtools. To correct CD4 versus CD8 sorting errors, sequences present in both subsets at a frequency ratio below 5:1 were removed. CDR3 nucleotide sequences shared by donor and recipient were removed because the origin of these sequences could not be assigned. Alloreactive clones required at least 2-fold expansion over unstimulated cells and minimum CFSE-low frequency of 0.002% (template counts) or 0.001% (read counts). A clone was considered mappable if detected in the sequenced pre-transplant spleen, lymph node, or MLR CFSE-low populations of the donor or recipient. The cumulative frequency of alloreactive clones was calculated as a percentage of all sequences, weighted by copy number. TCRdb mirrors the immuneACCESS table, restricted to in-frame sequences. Some clones are absent from its copies; in checked studies, under half trace to an unresolved V gene, and the reason for the others is unknown. V and J calls and clone size are copied from that table; D and trimming were computed from the DNA. This sample gives 80,000 to 100,000 clones in total; roughly nine tenths of them show up just once. The ten largest make up roughly 0.31% of the sample.

After removal of 6 bases from V and 0 bases from J, the junction retains 4 bases not matched to a gene. Inclusive of the bounding cysteine and phenylalanine, the CDR3 is 14 residues long. Only the CDR3 part of the read is kept: 42 bases, read in frame from the first base. CDR1 is given as MNHEY and CDR2 as SVGAGI, both from the germline V gene. The clonotype comes from a human donor who received an intestinal transplant. The chain was built from TRBV6-5 and TRBJ1-1; the central 7 bases match TRBD1. Sequencing used unstimulated CD4+ T cells sorted from spleen or lymph node cells, obtained before intestinal transplant. The DNA sequence is TGTGCCAGCAGAATCAGGGGGTTGAACACTGAAGCTTTCTTT. This translates into CASRIRGLNTEAFF.